The 10 T cell receptor beta chains presented below share a single source sample, sequenced in a study of vaccination effects on CD4 cells after COVID-19. These TCRs' antigens remain unknown. The method was immunoSEQ multiplex PCR; TCRdb's version includes in-frame clones alone and lacks a portion of them. The repertoire includes 20,000 to 25,000 clones, roughly 80% of them detected once, and approximately 20% sits in the top ten. ViraFEST expansion of antigen-specific CD4+ T cells with viral peptide pools preceded sequencing. Subsequent to a culture period of approximately 11 days, CD4+ T cells were isolated. Vaccine recipients lacked prior SARS-CoV-2 infection and had negative nucleocapsid antibodies. The sequencing used CD4+ T cells from PBMCs cultured with HCoV-NL63 spike peptides, collected before COVID-19 vaccination. The source of these receptors is a human donor who received a COVID-19 vaccine.

This clone occurred once. The gene calls are TRBV4-1 and TRBJ2-7; 10 nucleotides line up with TRBD2. Germline trimming cut 1 base from V and 3 bases from J; bases unmatched to any gene: 3. The CDR3 contains 15 residues. Germline loops: CDR1 MGHRA, CDR2 YSYEKL. Written as DNA, the CDR3 is TGCGCCAGCAGCCAAGCACTAGCGGGGCACTACGAGCAGTACTTC. It yields the protein CASSQALAGHYEQYF.

This clone was picked up a small number of times. The rearrangement uses TRBV27 and TRBJ1-1; D unresolved. V was cut by 6 bases and J by 7 bases, with 9 bases left in between. The CDR3 runs 11 residues. CDR1 MNHEY and CDR2 SMNVEV come from the germline V gene (reference sequence). CDR3 loop: CASRGRGEAFF. The CDR3 region has the DNA TGTGCCAGCAGGGGCCGAGGTGAAGCTTTCTTT.

The rearrangement links TRBV30 to TRBJ1-2; D might be TRBD1 (6 bases). Germline CDR1 is GTSNPN and CDR2 is SVGIG (reference sequence). The CDR3 runs to 12 residues. V was shortened by 3 bases and J by 7 bases, with 12 bases between the two germline ends. The CDR3 DNA reads TGTGCCTGGAGGGTTGGGGGCGGTGGCTACACCTTC. Its translation: CAWRVGGGGYTF.

This clone is a singleton in its sample. This rearrangement joins TRBV19 to TRBJ2-7; D is unresolved. CDR1 LNHDA and CDR2 SQIVND come from the germline V gene (reference sequence). The CDR3 loop spans 16 amino acids. V was clipped by 5 bases and J by 0 bases, with 17 bases between them. CDR3 in DNA: TGTGCCAGTAGTTCCGGCGGCGCATTAGGCTCCTACGAGCAGTACTTC. Protein sequence: CASSSGGALGSYEQYF.

CDR3 in DNA: TGTGCCAGCAGTTTCTCCAGGGGAAACATTCAGTACTTC. Protein sequence: CASSFSRGNIQYF. V and J are TRBV27 and TRBJ2-4, with D tentatively TRBD1 (6 bases). The V gene's germline CDR1 is MNHEY and CDR2 SMNVEV (reference sequence). V was cut by 3 bases and J by 6 bases, with 9 bases left in between. The CDR3 has 13 amino acids.

V gene TRBV27 combines with J gene TRBJ1-1, with 7 bases aligning to TRBD1. The germline CDR1 and CDR2 sequences are MNHEY and SMNVEV (reference sequence). The CDR3 has 15 amino acids. Trimming took 5 bases from V and 0 from J; bases not matched to a gene: 6. In DNA form, the CDR3 reads TGTGCCAGCAGTGGCCCGGGACAGCTGAACACTGAAGCTTTCTTT. This gives the protein CASSGPGQLNTEAFF.

This chain joins TRBV28 and TRBJ2-7; tentatively, D is TRBD1 or TRBD2 (5 bases each). This CDR3 contains 13 residues. Germline loops: CDR1 MDHEN, CDR2 SYDVKM. V was cut by 8 bases and J by 0 bases, with 11 bases left in between. The CDR3 DNA is TGTGCCAGCCGACCCGGGACCTCCTACGAGCAGTACTTC. It is translated as CASRPGTSYEQYF.

CDR3 coding DNA: TGTGCCAGCTCACCAACCTCAGCGAGGGCAGATACGCAGTATTTT. Translating gives CASSPTSARADTQYF. This chain joins TRBV18 and TRBJ2-3; maybe TRBD2 (5 bases). Germline V gene sequence: CDR1 KGHSH, CDR2 LQKENI. V was cut by 2 bases and J by 4 bases, with 13 bases left in between. The CDR3 loop spans 15 amino acids.

The chain couples TRBV19 to TRBJ1-2; D is uncertain. Between the trimmed V and J ends, which lost 8 bases and 10 bases, there was a span of 17 bases. From germline, CDR1 is LNHDA and CDR2 SQIVND (reference sequence). This CDR3 region has 12 residues. The CDR3 is CASLAPPHNYTF. The CDR3 nucleotides are TGTGCCAGTTTAGCACCTCCGCACAACTACACCTTC.

This sequence joins TRBV5-4 and TRBJ2-5, with 9 bases matching TRBD2. This CDR3 has 15 residues. Germline CDR1 and CDR2: SGHNT and YYREEE (reference sequence). Trimming removed 0 bases from V and 3 bases from J; junction bases left unmatched: 3. DNA for the CDR3: TGTGCCAGCAGCTTGGGGCTAGCGGGGAAAGAGACCCAGTACTTC. This sequence encodes CASSLGLAGKETQYF.